This TCR beta chain was recovered during a study of blood T cell repertoires in COVID-19. Study summary: COVID-19 samples, acute and convalescent, were from the United States, Italy and Spain. From T cells, B-cell-depleted T cells, or PBMCs came the material, which was cDNA or gDNA.

This CDR3 contains 14 residues. V lost 3 bases, J lost 3 bases, and 11 bases lay in between. Germline V gives CDR1 MGHRA, CDR2 YSYEKL. Study processing details: From reference gene primer amplification, estimates of nucleated cell counts were derived. Assay used: immunoSEQ multiplex PCR; TCRdb lists only in-frame clones, some missing. For V, J and clone size, that table is used; D and trimming come from the DNA. The table has about 320,000 clones, around 88% seen once; the top ten hold 1.5% to 2%. Patients at the Seattle site were enrolled during active infection and followed longitudinally. This clone was seen once.

The sequence came from a woman aged 25 to 39 with COVID-19, enrolled during active disease. This chain joins TRBV4-1 and TRBJ1-2; no clear D. Sequenced: peripheral blood. CDR3 in DNA: TGCGCCAGCAGCCAGGTTACAGCTTACTATGGCTACACCTTC. Its translation: CASSQVTAYYGYTF.